The 4 T cell receptor beta chains below were found in one sample sequenced in a study of shared clonotypes between healthy human individuals. Clones were sequenced by immunoSEQ multiplex PCR, and TCRdb holds only the in-frame ones, with some missing. Of approximately 500,000 clones in the sample, 90% to 96% are singletons; the top ten hold about 0.064%. Sample: naive CD4+ T cells sorted from blood. The subset: CD45RA+ positively selected. These receptors came from a woman aged 25-40 years in good health.

As concerns this clone: A read error may produce the germline difference seen at one junction end. V is TRBV7-2 and J is TRBJ2-2, with 7 bases identical to TRBD1. The CDR3 is 16 residues long. Looked up from germline, CDR1 is SGHTA and CDR2 is FQGNSA. Here the CDR3 reads CASTWAGTVNTGELLF. CDR3 bases: TGTGCCAGCACCTGGGCCGGGACAGTAAACACCGGGGAGCTGCTTTTT. Looking up the rest from reference TRBV7-2 and TRBJ2-2 gives the full variable domain: GAGVSQSPSNKVTEKGKDVELRCDPISGHTALYWYRQSLGQGLEFLIYFQGNSAPDKSGLPSDRFSAERTGGSVSTLTIQRTQQEDSAVYLCASTWAGTVNTGELLFGEGSRLTVL.

The chain has TRBV10-1 and TRBJ1-1, with 7 positions matching TRBD1. The junction had 6 bases not matched to a gene; V was cut back by 5 bases and J by 0 bases. The CDR3 has 15 amino acids. Germline lookup yields CDR1 WNHNN and CDR2 SYGVQD (reference sequence). The CDR3 sequence is CASSTGQAMNTEAFF. For the CDR3, the DNA is TGCGCCAGCAGTACTGGACAGGCCATGAACACTGAAGCTTTCTTT.

The rearrangement joins TRBV5-1 to TRBJ1-1, with D perhaps TRBD1 (5 bases). CDR3 size: 16 residues. Germline V lookup: CDR1 SGHRS, CDR2 YFSETQ. V lost 2 bases and J 1 base, leaving 15 bases between the germline ends. The CDR3 DNA follows: TGCGCCAGCAGCTTCCTACGGGGGAACAAGAACACTGAAGCTTTCTTT. Residues: CASSFLRGNKNTEAFF.

The chain carries TRBV27 and TRBJ2-7; D unresolved. CDR3 length: 12 amino acids. CDR1 MNHEY and CDR2 SMNVEV come from the germline V gene (reference sequence). Trimming pared 8 bases from V and 2 bases from J, leaving 10 bases between. The CDR3 DNA reads TGTGCCAGCCCTCCTGGGACCTACGAGCAGTACTTC. Translated, it gives CASPPGTYEQYF.